This is a list of T cell receptor beta chains from one sample in a study of T cell repertoires in cytomegalovirus infection. TCRdb processed the reads anew with MiXCR; each CDR3 protein has one entry. The sample consists of about 360,000 distinct CDR3 sequences, roughly 34% of them appearing once. The antigens of these receptors remain unknown. The sequences come from cultured PBMCs, collected from culture after CMV antigen stimulation. The origin of the receptors is a human donor in good health (CMV status not recorded). Some clones in this sample may be carry-over from other donors' samples. CDR3s include the opening cysteine and the closing phenylalanine or tryptophan. A D gene is named only where the DNA matches it firmly. Size tells how often a clone was seen (once, few, many) or the class of an expanded clone, and some rows leave it out.

CDR3 | DNA | J | V | D | size
CSVVGGPDTQYF | TGCAGCGTTGTGGGAGGCCCAGATACGCAGTATTTT | TRBJ2-3 | TRBV29-1 | - | -
CASSQDRGGARNSPLHF | TGCGCCAGCAGCCAAGATAGGGGGGGGGCGAGGAATTCACCCCTCCACTTT | TRBJ1-6 | TRBV4-1 | - | many
CASSLSLGGHQPQHF | TGTGCCAGCAGTTTATCGTTGGGGGGCCATCAGCCCCAGCATTTT | TRBJ1-5 | TRBV27 | - | -
CASSPDLNEQFF | TGTGCCAGCAGTCCGGACTTGAATGAGCAGTTCTTC | TRBJ2-1 | TRBV12-3/TRBV12-4 | - | -
CASSPRANTEAFF | TGTGCCAGCAGCCCTAGGGCGAACACTGAAGCTTTCTTT | TRBJ1-1 | TRBV7-3 | - | -
CASRGPTNYGYTF | TGCGCCAGCAGGGGGCCTACGAACTATGGCTACACCTTC | TRBJ1-2 | TRBV4-1 | - | -
CASSYSRAQRGHSYNEQFF | TGTGCCAGCAGTTACTCCAGGGCCCAACGTGGCCACTCCTACAATGAGCAGTTCTTC | TRBJ2-1 | TRBV6-2/TRBV6-3 | - | few
CASSQVGAREQFF | TGCGCCAGCAGCCAAGTAGGTGCGCGAGAGCAGTTCTTC | TRBJ2-1 | TRBV4-3 | - | few
CASSQEKARAGETQYF | TGCGCCAGCAGCCAAGAAAAAGCCAGGGCCGGGGAGACCCAGTACTTC | TRBJ2-5 | TRBV4-3 | - | -
CSVRDGQYEKLFF | TGCAGCGTCAGAGACGGACAGTATGAAAAACTGTTTTTT | TRBJ1-4 | TRBV29-1 | - | -
CASRTNKEGDIQYF | TGTGCCAGCAGGACCAACAAAGAGGGGGACATTCAGTACTTC | TRBJ2-4 | TRBV28 | - | -
CASSPHNEQFF | TGTGCCAGCAGCCCGCACAATGAGCAGTTCTTC | TRBJ2-1 | TRBV7-8 | - | -
CASSPLPQGQGKFSGANVLTF | TGTGCCAGCAGCCCCCTCCCCCAGGGACAGGGGAAATTTTCTGGGGCCAACGTCCTGACTTTC | TRBJ2-6 | TRBV7-2 | TRBD1 | many
CASSPGLGYEQYF | TGTGCCAGCAGCCCCGGGTTAGGCTACGAGCAGTACTTC | TRBJ2-7 | TRBV7-2 | - | many
CASSQIQGQGVSGNTIYF | TGCGCCAGCAGCCAGATACAAGGACAGGGAGTCTCTGGAAACACCATATATTTT | TRBJ1-3 | TRBV4-1 | TRBD1 | many
CATLAGSLTDTQYF | TGTGCCACCCTAGCGGGATCACTCACAGATACGCAGTATTTT | TRBJ2-3 | TRBV6-2/TRBV6-3 | TRBD2 | -
CASSAHNYPEAFF | TGTGCCAGCAGTGCTCATAACTACCCTGAAGCTTTCTTT | TRBJ1-1 | TRBV28 | - | few
CASSHRTSGRNDEQYF | TGTGCCAGCTCACACCGGACTAGCGGGAGGAACGACGAGCAGTACTTC | TRBJ2-7 | TRBV18 | TRBD2 | -
CAIRGDFYEQYF | TGTGCCATCAGGGGGGACTTCTACGAGCAGTACTTC | TRBJ2-7 | TRBV10-3 | - | -
CAISVGAERSSYEQYF | TGTGCCATCAGTGTTGGAGCGGAGAGGAGCTCCTACGAGCAGTACTTC | TRBJ2-7 | TRBV10-3 | - | -
CASSLEIGSGYTF | TGTGCCAGCAGCTTAGAGATAGGGTCCGGCTACACCTTC | TRBJ1-2 | TRBV7-2 | - | -
CASSTGVISVTEAFF | TGTGCCAGCAGTACAGGGGTCATCTCGGTCACTGAAGCTTTCTTT | TRBJ1-1 | TRBV6-2/TRBV6-3 | TRBD1 | few
CASILSGSSYNEQFF | TGTGCCAGCATTCTTAGCGGGAGCTCCTACAATGAGCAGTTCTTC | TRBJ2-1 | TRBV12-3/TRBV12-4 | TRBD2 | -
CATSTLGSAAGQYF | TGTGCCACCAGCACCCTAGGGAGTGCTGCGGGGCAGTACTTC | TRBJ2-7 | TRBV15 | - | -
CASSHRQGPYNEQFF | TGTGCCAGCAGCCACAGGCAGGGCCCCTACAATGAGCAGTTCTTC | TRBJ2-1 | TRBV6-2/TRBV6-3 | - | -
CASSSKRFYNEQFF | TGTGCCAGCAGCAGCAAAAGGTTCTACAATGAGCAGTTCTTC | TRBJ2-1 | TRBV11-3 | - | -
CASSFGGLASYNEQFF | TGTGCCAGCAGTTTTGGGGGACTAGCCTCCTACAATGAGCAGTTCTTC | TRBJ2-1 | TRBV12-3/TRBV12-4 | TRBD2 | -
CAISESRGIAGEDEQYF | TGTGCCATCAGTGAGTCGCGGGGGATAGCGGGAGAGGATGAGCAGTACTTC | TRBJ2-7 | TRBV10-3 | TRBD2 | once
CASSLSTEGSPSMSSYNEQFF | TGTGCCAGCAGCTTAAGTACGGAGGGATCCCCCAGCATGAGCTCCTACAATGAGCAGTTCTTC | TRBJ2-1 | TRBV7-9 | - | few
CASRPGQNYEQYF | TGTGCCAGTCGTCCGGGACAAAACTACGAGCAGTACTTC | TRBJ2-7 | TRBV28 | - | -
CASSSGLGSGNTIYF | TGTGCCAGCAGCTCAGGACTGGGCTCTGGAAACACCATATATTTT | TRBJ1-3 | TRBV7-2 | - | many
CASSLAVLGANEKLFF | TGTGCCAGCAGCTTAGCCGTCCTTGGGGCTAATGAAAAACTGTTTTTT | TRBJ1-4 | TRBV11-2 | - | few
CASSEVGLADSYEQYF | TGTGCCAGCAGTGAAGTTGGTTTGGCAGATTCCTACGAGCAGTACTTC | TRBJ2-7 | TRBV6-1 | - | few
CASRSQGSEQYF | TGTGCCAGCAGATCACAGGGAAGTGAGCAGTACTTC | TRBJ2-7 | TRBV6-1 | - | -
CSAPGQAGMPETQYF | TGCAGTGCGCCGGGACAGGCGGGGATGCCAGAGACCCAGTACTTC | TRBJ2-5 | TRBV20-1 | TRBD1 | -